This entry describes one T cell receptor beta chain. Its recognized antigen is unknown. Nothing much larger sits one base from this clone, and base qualities are not available. Donors formed part of the validation cohort, which comprised over a hundred subjects and was distinct from the first cohort of fewer than 750 subjects. This sample stems from a study of cytomegalovirus exposure and HLA in healthy donors (dated by TCRdb to about 2017). Some background on the complete study: According to a later analysis, one platform produced both the 110 or so validation repertoires and the approximately 660 repertoires of the first cohort. Besides the first cohort of approximately 670 subjects, a separate validation cohort made up of roughly 120 different subjects was used. The study was designed to test whether signatures of past pathogen exposure could be identified by cataloging public T cell receptors. High-throughput TCR immunosequencing, statistical association of individual TCRs with disease status, and machine learning were combined to predict cytomegalovirus infection status.

From cysteine to phenylalanine, the CDR3 is 14 amino acids long. Only the CDR3 region is kept as DNA, spanning 42 bases read in frame from base 1. Via the germline V gene, CDR1 is SGHRS and CDR2 YFSETQ. The V end gives up 5 bases and the J end 4 bases, leaving 6 bases in the junction not matched to a gene. Broad study findings and their caveats: A few of the identified cytomegalovirus-associated TCR beta chains were confirmed in vitro to be specific for cytomegalovirus antigens. In a later analysis, TCRs clustered in the first cohort were found to also tend to co-occur in the approximately 110 validation repertoires, with approximately 94% of cluster scores above 0. According to the authors, the approach could potentially be generalized to other disease states and immunological phenotypes. In the study, about 150 TCR beta chains were listed as associated with cytomegalovirus. Most TCR sequences were seen in very few donors, while some public TCRs were found in many individuals. A later analysis lacked HLA typing for the validation cohort, so it scored co-occurrence in that cohort across all 110 or so repertoires. The classifier was reported to diagnose cytomegalovirus status with high specificity and sensitivity in both the original and validation cohorts.

The method behind the library was the immunoSEQ multiplex PCR assay. The paper's data handling went like this. A statistical classification framework was developed to diagnose cytomegalovirus status using the catalog of TCR beta chain sequences. TCRdb holds this immuneACCESS table with in-frame rearrangements only. Some clones are missing; in checked studies, unresolved V genes explain under half, and the rest has no known cause. The V and J calls and the clone size are those of that table, but D and trimming were determined from the DNA. This sample gives tens of thousands of clones in total; roughly 90% of them show up just once. The ten largest clones capture about 2.2% of the sample.

The sequenced material came from PBMCs. This receptor was identified in a woman aged 25-40 years in good health and CMV-seronegative. The V gene is TRBV5-1 and the J gene is TRBJ2-1; TRBD2 aligns with 7 central bases. Here is the DNA: TGCGCCAGCAGTCAGCGGGACGTTTACAATGAGCAGTTCTTC. It translates as CASSQRDVYNEQFF.